This entry describes one T cell receptor (beta chain). The CDR3 sequence is 13 residues long. Germline values: CDR1 SGHRS, CDR2 YFSETQ. Trimming left V 1 base short and J 8 bases short, with 12 bases between. The protocol was immunoSEQ multiplex PCR, while the TCRdb copy is restricted to in-frame clones and leaves out a portion. This sample has 84,000 or so clones; 65% to 90% occur once, and the top ten carry around a tenth. These data belong to a study of control samples from healthy donors and cancer patients. Sequenced: PBMCs. The receptor's source is a man in his sixties with head and neck cancer. V gene TRBV5-1 combines with J gene TRBJ1-2; D call uncertain. The CDR3 is CASSLSLPRGYTF. The CDR3 DNA reads TGCGCCAGCAGCTTGTCGCTCCCCCGCGGCTACACCTTC. The full variable domain, with the rest looked up from reference TRBV5-1 and TRBJ1-2, is KAGVTQTPRYLIKTRGQQVTLSCSPISGHRSVSWYQQTPGQGLQFLFEYFSETQRNKGNFPGRFSGRQFSNSRSEMNVSTLELGDSALYLCASSLSLPRGYTFGSGTRLTVV.